This entry lists 21 T cell receptor beta chains sequenced from one sample in a study of blood T cell repertoires in COVID-19. Assay: immunoSEQ multiplex PCR; the TCRdb copy retains only in-frame clones and omits some. The table has 25,000 to 35,000 clones, 85% seen once. Sample: peripheral blood. The receptors come from a man older than 75 with active COVID-19.

This chain joins TRBV7-3 and TRBJ2-2; 7 bases are a match to TRBD1. The CDR3 contains 15 residues. Per the germline V gene, CDR1 is SGHTA and CDR2 is FQGTGA. V lost 5 bases and J lost 4; bases outside the gene matches: 7. The CDR3 DNA follows: TGTGCCAGCAGCGTCGGGACAGTCCCCACCGGGGAGCTGTTTTTT. Translation gives CASSVGTVPTGELFF.

The V and J genes are TRBV28 and TRBJ2-2, with TRBD1 identical over 10 bases. Trimming cost V 0 bases and J 2 bases; bases outside gene matches: 9. The CDR3 extends over 19 amino acids. Germline V lookup: CDR1 MDHEN, CDR2 SYDVKM. The CDR3 nucleotides read TGTGCCAGCAGTTTATGGGAATTTCGGGACAGGGGCAACACCGGGGAGCTGTTTTTT. Amino acid sequence: CASSLWEFRDRGNTGELFF. The complete variable domain, with remaining parts taken from reference TRBV28 and TRBJ2-2, reads DVKVTQSSRYLVKRTGEKVFLECVQDMDHENMFWYRQDPGLGLRLIYFSYDVKMKEKGDIPEGYSVSREKKERFSLILESASTNQTSMYLCASSLWEFRDRGNTGELFFGEGSRLTVL.

V and J are TRBV2 and TRBJ1-1; a weak D match, TRBD1 (5 bases). The CDR3 is made up of 14 amino acids. In germline, CDR1 is SNHLY, CDR2 FYNNEI. Deletions cut 7 bases from V and 3 bases from J, with 15 bases between. CDR3 residues: CASTLAGWDTEAFF. The CDR3 nucleotides read TGTGCCAGCACTTTAGCAGGGTGGGACACTGAAGCTTTCTTT. The entire variable domain, with the rest obtained from reference TRBV2 and TRBJ1-1, is as follows: EPEVTQTPSHQVTQMGQEVILRCVPISNHLYFYWYRQILGQKVEFLVSFYNNEISEKSEIFDDQFSVERPDGSNFTLKIRSTKLEDSAMYFCASTLAGWDTEAFFGQGTRLTVV.

This chain joins TRBV3-1 (or the pseudogene TRBV3-2) and TRBJ1-1; D gene ambiguous. The CDR3 has 14 residues. Trimming shortened V by 1 base and J by 5 bases, and 11 bases separated the two germline ends. Germline-derived CDR1 and CDR2 are LGHDT and YNNKEL (reference sequence). CDR3 loop: CASSQGHAETEAFF. Here the CDR3 DNA reads TGTGCCAGCAGCCAAGGTCATGCGGAGACTGAAGCTTTCTTT.

The CDR3 sequence is CASSRTGDSPLHF. CDR3 DNA: TGTGCCAGCAGCCGGACAGGGGATTCACCCCTCCACTTT. This chain joins TRBV5-8 and TRBJ1-6, with 9 bases matching TRBD1. The CDR3 runs to 13 residues. With 4 bases clipped from V and 8 bases from J, the junction kept 1 base outside the gene matches. Germline V lookup: CDR1 SGHTS, CDR2 YDEGEE.

The CDR3, as DNA: TGTGCCAGCAGCCCGGACACCCTGAACACTGAAGCTTTCTTT. It specifies CASSPDTLNTEAFF. The rearrangement joins TRBV7-8 to TRBJ1-1; D possibly corresponds to TRBD1 (5 bases). The V end was cut by 5 bases, the J end by 0 bases, with 10 bases between. This CDR3 is 14 amino acids long. The germline V gene has CDR1 SGHVS and CDR2 FQNEAQ.

The gene calls are TRBV24-1 and TRBJ2-1; TRBD2 agrees at 9 bases. The germline gives CDR1 KGHDR, CDR2 SFDVKD. Trimming at V came to 0 bases and at J to 4 bases, leaving 6 bases not matched to a gene. The CDR3 consists of 17 residues. Here the CDR3 DNA reads TGTGCCACCAGTGATTTGGAGCGGGGGGCGGGATACAATGAGCAGTTCTTC. It specifies CATSDLERGAGYNEQFF.

The chain has TRBV28 and TRBJ1-2, with 10 bases matching TRBD1. V dropped 7 bases and J dropped 5; count of bases not matched to a gene: 7. This CDR3 has 14 residues. The germline V gene encodes CDR1 MDHEN and CDR2 SYDVKM. CDR3 in amino acids: CASILGGQGYGYTF. In DNA form, the CDR3 reads TGTGCCAGCATCCTAGGGGGACAGGGGTATGGCTACACCTTC.

This clone ranks as medium-sized. This chain uses TRBV7-8 with TRBJ2-5; 12 nucleotides match TRBD2. CDR3 length equals 15 residues. J gave up 4 bases and V 5 bases, and 5 bases lay outside the gene matches. From germline, CDR1 is SGHVS and CDR2 FQNEAQ. The CDR3 DNA reads as TGTGCCAGCAGCCTAAGACTAGCGGGGGTAGAGACCCAGTACTTC. Protein sequence: CASSLRLAGVETQYF. The variable domain in full, with the rest retrieved from reference TRBV7-8 and TRBJ2-5, is GAGVSQSPRYKVAKRGQDVALRCDPISGHVSLFWYQQALGQGPEFLTYFQNEAQLDKSGLPSDRFFAERPEGSVSTLKIQRTQQEDSAVYLCASSLRLAGVETQYFGPGTRLLVL.

V and J are TRBV12-3 or TRBV12-4 and TRBJ2-5, with TRBD2 as a possible D gene (6 bases). This CDR3 is 12 amino acids long. Trimming cost V 6 bases and J 7 bases, with 12 bases left between them. CDR3 sequence (DNA): TGTGCCAGCAGGCGACTAGAGGGGACCCAGTACTTC. This translates into CASRRLEGTQYF.

The rearrangement joins TRBV7-2 to TRBJ1-3, with D tentatively TRBD1 (5 bases). Germline lookup yields CDR1 SGHTA and CDR2 FQGNSA. V was cut by 3 bases and J by 5 bases, with 11 bases left in between. This CDR3 is built from 14 residues. The CDR3 sequence: CASSLDGARNTIYF. The CDR3 coding sequence is TGTGCCAGCAGCTTGGATGGGGCACGAAACACCATATATTTT. The whole variable domain, remainder taken from reference TRBV7-2 and TRBJ1-3, is GAGVSQSPSNKVTEKGKDVELRCDPISGHTALYWYRQSLGQGLEFLIYFQGNSAPDKSGLPSDRFSAERTGGSVSTLTIQRTQQEDSAVYLCASSLDGARNTIYFGEGSWLTVV.

The CDR3 bases are TGCGCCAGCAGCTTAGCGGACAGTACCTATGGCTACACCTTC. Its protein is CASSLADSTYGYTF. The V call is TRBV5-1, the J call TRBJ1-2; perhaps TRBD1 as D (6 bases). V dropped 2 bases and J dropped 4 bases, with 12 bases sitting between them. This CDR3 is built from 14 residues. CDR1 and CDR2 (germline): SGHRS, YFSETQ.

The chain links TRBV10-3 to TRBJ1-4; D not resolved. Between the trimmed V and J ends, which lost 10 bases and 4 bases, there was a span of 4 bases. This CDR3 has 10 amino acids. Germline CDR1 ENHRY, CDR2 SYGVKD. CDR3 sequence: CATFNEKLFF. The DNA for the CDR3 is TGTGCCACCTTTAATGAAAAACTGTTTTTT.

This clone was detected once. V usage is TRBV7-8 and J usage is TRBJ1-1; TRBD1 might be the D (6 bases). CDR1 and CDR2 (germline): SGHVS, FQNEAQ. This CDR3 comprises 14 residues. The V and J ends lost 5 bases and 4 bases respectively, with 14 bases between them. CDR3 region: CASSVDTGSTEAFF. DNA for the CDR3: TGTGCCAGCAGCGTAGACACAGGGAGCACTGAAGCTTTCTTT.

This clone was counted between two and nine times. V usage is TRBV27 and J usage is TRBJ2-7; 8 bases map to TRBD2. Trimming removed 5 bases from V and 8 bases from J; junction bases left unmatched: 11. The CDR3 is 14 amino acids. The germline V gene encodes CDR1 MNHEY and CDR2 SMNVEV (reference sequence). The DNA for the CDR3 is TGTGCCAGCAGTAAGTCCGGGGGGGCCTTACAGCAGTACTTC. Protein: CASSKSGGALQQYF.

This rearrangement joins TRBV5-1 to TRBJ2-5, with no clear D. Per the germline V gene, CDR1 is SGHRS and CDR2 is YFSETQ. The CDR3 runs to 14 residues. V gave up 3 bases and J gave up 4 bases, with 13 bases separating them. This CDR3 reads CASSSALGVETQYF. Written as DNA, the CDR3 is TGCGCCAGCAGCTCGGCTCTGGGCGTAGAGACCCAGTACTTC.

CDR3 coding DNA: TGTGCCAGCTCACCATACGGGGAAGAGACCCAGTACTTC. Its protein product is CASSPYGEETQYF. The V call is TRBV18, the J call TRBJ2-5; D is possibly TRBD2 (5 bases). Germline CDR1 KGHSH, CDR2 LQKENI. The CDR3 spans 13 residues. V lost 2 bases, J lost 3 bases, and 7 bases lay in between.

This clone was counted only a few times. The rearrangement uses TRBV4-1 and TRBJ2-7, with D possibly TRBD2 on 7 matching bases. Trimming removed 2 bases from V and 3 bases from J, with 14 bases in between. The germline V gene encodes CDR1 MGHRA and CDR2 YSYEKL. There are 15 residues in the CDR3. CDR3 sequence (DNA): TGCGCCAGCAGCCAACAGGCGGGGGCCAACTACGAGCAGTACTTC. Protein product: CASSQQAGANYEQYF.

The gene calls are TRBV18 and TRBJ1-2; weak D call: TRBD1 (5 bases). This CDR3 region has 13 residues. Trimming shortened V by 3 bases and J by 5 bases, and 10 bases separated the two germline ends. CDR1 is KGHSH and CDR2 is LQKENI in the germline V gene. The CDR3 bases are TGTGCCAGCTCACCGGGGCAGGGTTATGGCTACACCTTC. Translation gives CASSPGQGYGYTF.

The gene calls are TRBV15 and TRBJ1-2, with 9 bases lining up with TRBD1. From germline, CDR1 is LNHNV and CDR2 YYDKDF (reference sequence). V shed 0 bases and J 12 bases; nucleotides not matched to a gene: 11. The CDR3 is 15 amino acids. The CDR3 DNA reads TGTGCCACCAGCAGAGATCGGGGGACAGGGCTACTCAACACCTTC. Protein: CATSRDRGTGLLNTF.

The chain employs TRBV7-2 and TRBJ2-7; 7 bases match TRBD2. The length of the CDR3 is 14 residues. Germline lookup yields CDR1 SGHTA and CDR2 FQGNSA. The ends lost 6 bases at V and 0 bases at J; junction bases unmatched: 5. The CDR3 DNA follows: TGTGCCAGCAGGAGAGCGGGGAGCTCCTACGAGCAGTACTTC. Translating it yields CASRRAGSSYEQYF.